This T cell receptor beta chain was sequenced during a study of beta chain features in type 1 diabetes. CDR1 is GTSNPN, CDR2 SVGIG, per germline (reference sequence). The CDR3 is 16 residues long. V lost 2 bases, J lost 1 base, and 9 bases stayed unmatched. In the case of this clone: Its antigen remains unidentified.

Findings and limits, study-wide: Among all four CD4+ subsets, Type 1 diabetes patients had TCRB CDR3s that were moderately but significantly shorter.

Expressed TCRB transcripts were sequenced because the isolated RNA had all been reverse transcribed beforehand. Assay used: immunoSEQ multiplex PCR; TCRdb lists only in-frame clones, some missing. The sample lists around 250,000 clones; approximately 13% were seen once. The sample was naive CD4+ T cells from blood. The TCR originated in a man aged 30 to 45 with type 1 diabetes. V gene TRBV30 combines with J gene TRBJ2-3, with 7 bases that match TRBD1. The CDR3 DNA follows: TGTGCCTGGAGTCGTCGCACAGGGGCCCGCACAGATACGCAGTATTTT. Its protein is CAWSRRTGARTDTQYF.